This entry lists 32 T cell receptor beta chains sequenced from one sample in a study of shared clonotypes between healthy human individuals (dated by TCRdb to 2018 to 2020). The method was the immunoSEQ multiplex PCR assay. The clones in this table, taken by TCRdb from immuneACCESS, are in-frame only. Not every clone is retained; where verified, under half of the shortfall comes from an unresolved V gene, and the cause of the rest is unknown. The sample records approximately 2.1 million clones, more than 85% of which are singletons. Approximately 0.4% of the sample goes to the ten largest clones. The sample taken for sequencing was naive CD4+ T cells from PBMCs. In the paper's terms, the cell subset or site label means: CD45RA+ positively selected. The receptors come from a man aged 18 to 35 in good health. Some clones in this sample may be carry-over from other donors' samples.

The rearrangement uses TRBV5-4 and TRBJ2-3; TRBD2 matches 12 bases. The CDR3 is made up of 15 amino acids. Germline CDR1 and CDR2: SGHNT and YYREEE (reference sequence). J was trimmed by 5 bases and V by 4 bases; bases with no gene match: 5. CDR3 DNA: TGTGCCAGCAGCCAAAGGACTAGCGGGGAAGATACGCAGTATTTT. Protein: CASSQRTSGEDTQYF.

This sequence joins TRBV28 and TRBJ1-2, with TRBD1 matching 8 bases. Germline trimming cut 6 bases from V and 5 bases from J; bases unmatched to any gene: 8. CDR1 is MDHEN, CDR2 SYDVKM, per germline. The CDR3 sequence is 14 residues long. The CDR3 is CASSQGQAPYGYTF. As DNA, the CDR3 is TGTGCCAGCAGCCAGGGACAGGCACCTTATGGCTACACCTTC.

Regarding this clone: Other DNA sequences in the same sample also yield this CDR3. The rearrangement joins TRBV5-1 to TRBJ2-1; D is perhaps TRBD1 (6 bases). The CDR3 extends over 14 amino acids. Trimming took off 0 bases at V and 4 bases at J, with 8 bases between the two ends. Germline assignment: CDR1 SGHRS and CDR2 YFSETQ. This CDR3 is CASSLEGVYNEQFF. Written as DNA, the CDR3 is TGCGCCAGCAGCTTGGAGGGGGTTTACAATGAGCAGTTCTTC.

This rearrangement joins TRBV15 to TRBJ1-1; D call uncertain. The V gene lost 8 bases and the J gene lost 0 bases, with 16 bases spanning the gap. The germline CDR1 and CDR2 sequences are LNHNV and YYDKDF (reference sequence). The CDR3 is 15 residues long. Here the CDR3 DNA reads TGTGCCACCGAGACGAGGAGGGATATGAACACTGAAGCTTTCTTT. It codes for CATETRRDMNTEAFF.

The rearrangement joins TRBV5-1 to TRBJ2-5; D may be TRBD2 (5 bases). Germline CDR1 SGHRS, CDR2 YFSETQ. The CDR3 is 14 amino acids. The ends were cut back, 2 bases at V and 1 base at J, with 9 bases in the middle. The CDR3 DNA reads TGCGCCAGCAGCTTAATGCGGGCCCAAGAGACCCAGTACTTC. Protein: CASSLMRAQETQYF.

J is TRBJ2-2 and V is TRBV5-1; TRBD2 matches 7 bases. The junction had 8 bases not matched to a gene; V was cut back by 0 bases and J by 0 bases. CDR1 is SGHRS, CDR2 YFSETQ, per germline. This CDR3 is 18 amino acids long. The CDR3 loop reads CASSLEASGTANTGELFF. The DNA for the CDR3 is TGCGCCAGCAGCTTGGAGGCTAGCGGAACCGCGAACACCGGGGAGCTGTTTTTT.

This chain links TRBV5-6 with TRBJ2-1; D is ambiguous. The germline gives CDR1 SGHDT, CDR2 YYEEEE. CDR3 length: 16 amino acids. The V end lost 1 base, the J end lost 0 bases, and 11 bases lay between the germline ends. As DNA, the CDR3 is TGTGCCAGCAGCTTGAAAGCCCCAAGCTCCTACAATGAGCAGTTCTTC. Translating it yields CASSLKAPSSYNEQFF.

The chain recombines TRBV28 with TRBJ2-1, with D unclear. Germline values: CDR1 MDHEN, CDR2 SYDVKM. CDR3 length equals 12 residues. Trimming took 5 bases from V and 10 from J, leaving 12 bases between them. The CDR3 sequence is CASSPARVEQFF. CDR3 in DNA: TGTGCCAGCAGTCCCGCTAGAGTCGAGCAGTTCTTC.

DNA of the CDR3: TGTGCCAGCAGGCCCGGGACCCTTCCCTACGAGCAGTACTTC. Translated: CASRPGTLPYEQYF. V gene TRBV2 combines with J gene TRBJ2-7, with D possibly called TRBD1 or TRBD2 (5 bases each). Per germline, CDR1 SNHLY and CDR2 FYNNEI. The V end was cut by 6 bases, the J end by 2 bases, with 14 bases between. There are 14 residues in the CDR3.

This chain uses TRBV10-1 with TRBJ2-1; 7 bases are a match to TRBD1. After removal of 6 bases from V and 5 bases from J, the junction contained 10 bases not matched to a gene. CDR3 length equals 15 residues. The germline gives CDR1 WNHNN, CDR2 SYGVQD (reference sequence). The CDR3, as DNA: TGCGCCAGCAGCCCAGGGGGAAGCTCTAACAATGAGCAGTTCTTC. Translated, it gives CASSPGGSSNNEQFF.

V is TRBV14 and J is TRBJ2-6; D gene ambiguous. This CDR3 is 16 amino acids long. Germline-derived CDR1 and CDR2 are SGHDN and FVKESK. The ends were cut back, 2 bases at V and 0 bases at J, with 8 bases in the middle. CDR3 bases: TGTGCCAGCAGCCAACCCTACGGCTCTGGGGCCAACGTCCTGACTTTC. Translation: CASSQPYGSGANVLTF.

This chain joins TRBV5-1 and TRBJ2-3, with a tentative D call TRBD2 (5 bases). Trimming cost V 7 bases and J 4 bases, with 16 bases left between them. Per germline, CDR1 SGHRS and CDR2 YFSETQ. The CDR3 extends over 14 amino acids. CDR3 nucleotide sequence: TGCGCCAGCCTATCGGGGAATTGGGCAGATACGCAGTATTTT. Translating gives CASLSGNWADTQYF.

About this clone: The same CDR3 also results from other DNA sequences found in this sample. The J gene is TRBJ2-5, the V gene TRBV5-1; no reliable D call. The V end lost 0 bases, the J end lost 5 bases, and 5 bases lay between the germline ends. CDR1 is SGHRS and CDR2 is YFSETQ in the germline V gene. CDR3 length: 12 amino acids. In DNA form, the CDR3 reads TGCGCCAGCAGCTTGGTATTGGAGACCCAGTACTTC. This translates into CASSLVLETQYF.

V usage is TRBV7-8 and J usage is TRBJ2-3, with D maybe TRBD1 (5 bases). The CDR3 length is 16 residues. Germline CDR1 SGHVS, CDR2 FQNEAQ. V was cut by 1 base and J by 4 bases, with 15 bases left in between. Here the CDR3 DNA reads TGTGCCAGCAGCTTAGTAGGGGCCGCTTTGGCAGATACGCAGTATTTT. Its protein product is CASSLVGAALADTQYF.

The J gene is TRBJ1-3, the V gene TRBV13; D unclear. The CDR3 contains 14 residues. Trimming shortened V by 0 bases and J by 0 bases, and 3 bases separated the two germline ends. Germline CDR1 reads PRHDT; CDR2 reads FYEKMQ (reference sequence). This chain's CDR3 is CASSLGDSGNTIYF. In nucleotides, the CDR3 is TGTGCCAGCAGCTTAGGTGACTCTGGAAACACCATATATTTT. Full variable domain (remainder filled in from reference TRBV13 and TRBJ1-3): AAGVIQSPRHLIKEKRETATLKCYPIPRHDTVYWYQQGPGQDPQFLISFYEKMQSDKGSIPDRFSAQQFSDYHSELNMSSLELGDSALYFCASSLGDSGNTIYFGEGSWLTVV.

The chain is built from TRBV5-8 and TRBJ1-1; no clear D gene. Germline CDR1 is SGHTS and CDR2 is YDEGEE. The V gene lost 2 bases and the J gene lost 1 base, with 12 bases spanning the gap. The CDR3 contains 15 residues. The CDR3 region has the DNA TGTGCCAGCAGCTTTGTCACCCGGGGGAACACTGAAGCTTTCTTT. This translates into CASSFVTRGNTEAFF.

The chain recombines TRBV28 with TRBJ1-1; D is unresolved. The germline gives CDR1 MDHEN, CDR2 SYDVKM. Trimming stripped 6 bases from V and 3 bases from J, with 14 bases between. There are 14 residues in the CDR3. CDR3 sequence: CASRTVLKDTEAFF. CDR3 coding DNA: TGTGCCAGCAGGACGGTCCTAAAGGACACTGAAGCTTTCTTT.

This chain joins TRBV18 and TRBJ2-7; TRBD2 matches at 8 bases. V dropped 2 bases and J dropped 4; count of bases not matched to a gene: 4. In germline, CDR1 is KGHSH, CDR2 LQKENI. The CDR3 has 14 residues. Here the CDR3 reads CASSPTGGRYEQYF. In DNA, the CDR3 is TGTGCCAGCTCACCAACGGGAGGGCGGTACGAGCAGTACTTC.

This clone was counted a single time. This sequence joins TRBV18 and TRBJ2-3; D remains unclear. Trimming removed 3 bases from V and 4 bases from J, with 11 bases in between. This CDR3 is 14 amino acids long. CDR1 and CDR2 from the germline V gene are KGHSH and LQKENI. The CDR3 DNA reads as TGTGCCAGCTCACCTTCGCCCGCGGCAGATACGCAGTATTTT. Protein product: CASSPSPAADTQYF.

In its sample, this clone was seen a few times. Other DNA sequences from this sample encode an identical CDR3 as well. The chain carries TRBV2 and TRBJ1-1; D not certain. Per germline, CDR1 SNHLY and CDR2 FYNNEI. The V end lost 1 base, the J end lost 4 bases, and 10 bases lay between the germline ends. This CDR3 has 14 amino acids. CDR3 DNA sequence: TGTGCCAGCAGTGAAGAGGGAGGTGGCACTGAAGCTTTCTTT. As protein: CASSEEGGGTEAFF.

Remarks on this clone: The same CDR3 can be traced to other DNA sequences in this sample. The chain uses TRBV29-1 and TRBJ1-5, with a tentative D call TRBD1 (6 bases). Germline CDR1 is SQVTM and CDR2 is ANQGSEA. The ends were cut back, 4 bases at V and 5 bases at J, with 12 bases in the middle. The CDR3 spans 13 residues. The CDR3 sequence is CSVGGGPDQPQHF. The DNA for the CDR3 is TGCAGCGTTGGGGGGGGCCCCGATCAGCCCCAGCATTTT.

V and J are TRBV5-1 and TRBJ1-2, with D hard to call. Germline CDR1 and CDR2: SGHRS and YFSETQ. The CDR3 is made up of 15 amino acids. V lost 0 bases to trimming and J lost 7 bases, with 16 bases between them. The CDR3 loop is CASSLGEVRLSGYTF. CDR3 in DNA: TGCGCCAGCAGCTTGGGCGAGGTGCGGTTGTCTGGCTACACCTTC. The variable domain in full, with the rest retrieved from reference TRBV5-1 and TRBJ1-2, is KAGVTQTPRYLIKTRGQQVTLSCSPISGHRSVSWYQQTPGQGLQFLFEYFSETQRNKGNFPGRFSGRQFSNSRSEMNVSTLELGDSALYLCASSLGEVRLSGYTFGSGTRLTVV.

This chain connects TRBV5-1 to TRBJ2-5; 10 bases match TRBD1. Per germline, CDR1 SGHRS and CDR2 YFSETQ. The CDR3 is 16 amino acids. J lost 2 bases, V lost 3 bases, and 7 bases had no gene match. Here the CDR3 reads CASSSTGTGVQETQYF. For the CDR3, the DNA is TGCGCCAGCAGCTCAACCGGGACAGGGGTTCAAGAGACCCAGTACTTC. Filled out from reference TRBV5-1 and TRBJ2-5, the complete variable domain reads KAGVTQTPRYLIKTRGQQVTLSCSPISGHRSVSWYQQTPGQGLQFLFEYFSETQRNKGNFPGRFSGRQFSNSRSEMNVSTLELGDSALYLCASSSTGTGVQETQYFGPGTRLLVL.

The V call is TRBV6-5, the J call TRBJ1-2, with D perhaps TRBD1 (5 bases). CDR3 size: 10 residues. The germline V gene encodes CDR1 MNHEY and CDR2 SVGAGI. Trimming took 6 bases from V and 8 from J, leaving 7 bases between them. For the CDR3, the DNA is TGTGCCAGCAGGGGGCAAGGCTACACCTTC. Its translation is CASRGQGYTF.

Worth noting for this clone: This specimen includes other DNA sequences encoding the same CDR3. The chain couples TRBV5-1 to TRBJ2-7; D might be TRBD2 (5 bases). The V gene lost 0 bases and the J gene lost 1 base, with 14 bases spanning the gap. The CDR3 length is 16 residues. Germline lookup yields CDR1 SGHRS and CDR2 YFSETQ. The CDR3: CASSLGLAGDSYEQYF. CDR3 nucleotides: TGCGCCAGCAGCTTGGGACTGGCCGGGGATTCCTACGAGCAGTACTTC.

This clone came up once. The V gene is TRBV7-3, the J gene TRBJ1-1, with a possible D match to TRBD1 (5 bases). The CDR3 length is 15 residues. Germline CDR1 reads SGHTA; CDR2 reads FQGTGA. Trimming took off 2 bases at V and 2 bases at J, with 12 bases between the two ends. This chain's CDR3 is CASSLLGGGNTEAFF. CDR3 nucleotides: TGTGCCAGCAGCTTATTGGGGGGTGGAAACACTGAAGCTTTCTTT. Combining the CDR3 with reference TRBV7-3 and TRBJ1-1 gives the whole variable domain GAGVSQTPSNKVTEKGKYVELRCDPISGHTALYWYRQSLGQGPEFLIYFQGTGAADDSGLPNDRFFAVRPEGSVSTLKIQRTERGDSAVYLCASSLLGGGNTEAFFGQGTRLTVV.

This chain connects TRBV5-1 to TRBJ1-5; TRBD1 matches at 11 bases. Germline trimming cut 3 bases from V and 3 bases from J; bases unmatched to any gene: 11. The CDR3 totals 18 residues. Per germline, CDR1 SGHRS and CDR2 YFSETQ. CDR3 DNA: TGCGCCAGCAGCTCGACCGGACAGGGGGCCGTACTCAATCAGCCCCAGCATTTT. This sequence encodes CASSSTGQGAVLNQPQHF.

This chain joins TRBV2 and TRBJ1-4, with 8 bases aligning to TRBD1. The length of the CDR3 is 14 residues. V lost 7 bases and J lost 3; bases outside the gene matches: 4. Germline CDR1 and CDR2: SNHLY and FYNNEI. The CDR3 DNA is TGTGCCAGCACGAAACAGGGGGCTAATGAAAAACTGTTTTTT. Protein sequence: CASTKQGANEKLFF.

In its sample, this clone was seen a few times. The DNA for the CDR3 is TGCGCCAGCCGACAGTTTATGAACACTGAAGCTTTCTTT. It translates to CASRQFMNTEAFF. J is TRBJ1-1 and V is TRBV5-1; D perhaps matches TRBD1 (5 bases). The CDR3 sequence is 13 residues long. Germline V gene data show CDR1 as SGHRS and CDR2 as YFSETQ. Trimming pared 7 bases from V and 0 bases from J, leaving 10 bases between.

The V and J genes are TRBV20-1 and TRBJ2-7, with D uncertain. V lost 5 bases, J lost 3 bases, and 8 bases lay in between. This CDR3 has 11 residues. From germline, CDR1 is DFQATT and CDR2 SNEGSKA (reference sequence). In DNA form, the CDR3 reads TGCAGTGCTGGCGAGATCTACGAGCAGTACTTC. The encoded protein is CSAGEIYEQYF.

Notes on this clone: Distinct nucleotide sequences in the sample also encode this CDR3. The V call is TRBV5-1, the J call TRBJ1-3; D not certain. The V end was cut by 4 bases, the J end by 0 bases, with 8 bases between. Germline V gene sequence: CDR1 SGHRS, CDR2 YFSETQ. The CDR3 totals 14 residues. The CDR3 coding sequence is TGCGCCAGCAGCGGAGCGAGCTCTGGAAACACCATATATTTT. Translated, it gives CASSGASSGNTIYF.

The chain recombines TRBV19 with TRBJ2-5; 10 nucleotides match TRBD2. Germline CDR1 LNHDA, CDR2 SQIVND (reference sequence). Trimming took 9 bases from V and 5 from J; bases not matched to a gene: 9. The CDR3 has 14 amino acids. Written as DNA, the CDR3 is TGTGCCAGCTCGAGCGGGAGGGCTTACGAGACCCAGTACTTC. It specifies CASSSGRAYETQYF.